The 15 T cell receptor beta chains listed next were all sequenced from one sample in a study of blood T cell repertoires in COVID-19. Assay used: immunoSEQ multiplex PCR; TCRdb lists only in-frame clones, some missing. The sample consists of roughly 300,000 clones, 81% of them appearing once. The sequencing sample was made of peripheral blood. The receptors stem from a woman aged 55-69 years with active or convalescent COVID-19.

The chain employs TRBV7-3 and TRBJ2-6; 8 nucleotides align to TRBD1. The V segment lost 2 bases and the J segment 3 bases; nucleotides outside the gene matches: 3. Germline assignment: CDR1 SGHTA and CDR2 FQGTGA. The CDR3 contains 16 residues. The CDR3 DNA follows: TGTGCCAGCAGCTTACAGGGGGCGGTTGGGGCCAACGTCCTGACTTTC. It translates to CASSLQGAVGANVLTF.

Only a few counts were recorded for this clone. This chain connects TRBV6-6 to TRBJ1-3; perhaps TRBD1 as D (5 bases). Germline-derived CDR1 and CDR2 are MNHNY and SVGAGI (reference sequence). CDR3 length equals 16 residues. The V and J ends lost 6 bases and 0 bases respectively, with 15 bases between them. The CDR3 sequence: CASSPSGGSSGNTIYF. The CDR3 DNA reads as TGTGCCAGCAGCCCTTCGGGGGGGTCCTCTGGAAACACCATATATTTT.

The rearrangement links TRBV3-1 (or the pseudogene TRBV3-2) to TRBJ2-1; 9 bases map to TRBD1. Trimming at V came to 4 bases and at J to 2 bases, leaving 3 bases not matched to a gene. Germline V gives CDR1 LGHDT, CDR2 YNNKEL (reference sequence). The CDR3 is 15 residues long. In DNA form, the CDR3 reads TGTGCCAGCAGCCGCCGACAGGGGGCCTACAATGAGCAGTTCTTC. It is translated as CASSRRQGAYNEQFF.

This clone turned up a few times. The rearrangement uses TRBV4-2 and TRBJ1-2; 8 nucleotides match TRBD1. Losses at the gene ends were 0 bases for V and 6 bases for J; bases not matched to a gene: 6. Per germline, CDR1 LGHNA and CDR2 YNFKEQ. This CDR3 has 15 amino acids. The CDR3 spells CASSQDPRGQNGYTF. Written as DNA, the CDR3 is TGTGCCAGCAGCCAAGATCCCAGGGGGCAGAATGGCTACACCTTC.

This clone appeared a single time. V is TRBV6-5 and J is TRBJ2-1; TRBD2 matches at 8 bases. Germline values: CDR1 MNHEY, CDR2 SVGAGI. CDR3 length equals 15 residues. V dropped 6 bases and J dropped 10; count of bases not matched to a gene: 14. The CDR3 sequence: CASSLHGGGPLEQFF. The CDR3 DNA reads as TGTGCCAGCAGCCTACACGGCGGGGGGCCCTTGGAGCAGTTCTTC.

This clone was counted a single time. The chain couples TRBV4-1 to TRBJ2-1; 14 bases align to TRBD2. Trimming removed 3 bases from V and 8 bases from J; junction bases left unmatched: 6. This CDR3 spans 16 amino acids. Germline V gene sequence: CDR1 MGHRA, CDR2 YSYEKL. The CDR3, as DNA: TGCGCCAGCAGCCAGGTTGGACTAGCGGGGGGTCATGAGCAGTTCTTC. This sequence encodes CASSQVGLAGGHEQFF.

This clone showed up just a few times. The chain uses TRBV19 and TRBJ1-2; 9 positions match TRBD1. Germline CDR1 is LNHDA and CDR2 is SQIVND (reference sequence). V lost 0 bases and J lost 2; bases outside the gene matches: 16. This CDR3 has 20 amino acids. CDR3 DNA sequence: TGTGCCAGTAGTATAGAGCCGGGACAGGGAATTGTCACCCTGAACTATGGCTACACCTTC. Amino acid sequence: CASSIEPGQGIVTLNYGYTF.

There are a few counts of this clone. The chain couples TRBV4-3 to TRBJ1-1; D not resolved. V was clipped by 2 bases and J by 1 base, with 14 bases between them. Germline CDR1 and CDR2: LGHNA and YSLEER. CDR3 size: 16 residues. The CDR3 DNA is TGCGCCAGCAGCCAACCTCGAGGGTCCCCGAACACTGAAGCTTTCTTT. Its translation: CASSQPRGSPNTEAFF.

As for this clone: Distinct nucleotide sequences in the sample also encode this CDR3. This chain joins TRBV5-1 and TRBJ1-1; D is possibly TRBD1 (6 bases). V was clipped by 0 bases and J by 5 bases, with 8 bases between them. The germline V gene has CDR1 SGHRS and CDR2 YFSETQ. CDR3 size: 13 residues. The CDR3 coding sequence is TGCGCCAGCAGCTTGGACAGGGCAACTGAAGCTTTCTTT. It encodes CASSLDRATEAFF. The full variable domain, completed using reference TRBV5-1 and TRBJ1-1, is KAGVTQTPRYLIKTRGQQVTLSCSPISGHRSVSWYQQTPGQGLQFLFEYFSETQRNKGNFPGRFSGRQFSNSRSEMNVSTLELGDSALYLCASSLDRATEAFFGQGTRLTVV.

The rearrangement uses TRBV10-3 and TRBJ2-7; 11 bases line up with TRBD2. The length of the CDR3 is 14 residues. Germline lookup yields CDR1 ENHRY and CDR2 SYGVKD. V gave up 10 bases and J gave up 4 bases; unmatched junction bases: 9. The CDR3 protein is CASRLAGGMYEQYF. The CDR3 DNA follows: TGTGCCAGCCGGCTAGCGGGGGGAATGTACGAGCAGTACTTC.

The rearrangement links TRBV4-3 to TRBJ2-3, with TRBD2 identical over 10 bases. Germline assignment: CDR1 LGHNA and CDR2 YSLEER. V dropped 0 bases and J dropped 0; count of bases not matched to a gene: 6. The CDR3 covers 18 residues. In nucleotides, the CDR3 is TGCGCCAGCAGCCAAGATACGCTAGCGGGAGCTAGCACAGATACGCAGTATTTT. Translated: CASSQDTLAGASTDTQYF.

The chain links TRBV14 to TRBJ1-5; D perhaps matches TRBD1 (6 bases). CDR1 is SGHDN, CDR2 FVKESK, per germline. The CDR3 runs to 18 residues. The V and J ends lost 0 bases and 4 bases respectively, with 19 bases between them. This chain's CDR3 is CASSQERRGGRPNQPQHF. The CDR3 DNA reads TGTGCCAGCAGCCAAGAAAGAAGGGGGGGCAGACCGAATCAGCCCCAGCATTTT.

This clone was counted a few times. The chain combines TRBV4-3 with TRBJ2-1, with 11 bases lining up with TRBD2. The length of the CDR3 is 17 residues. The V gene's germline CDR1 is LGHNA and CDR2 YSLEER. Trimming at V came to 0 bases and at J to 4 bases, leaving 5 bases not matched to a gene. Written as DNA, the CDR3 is TGCGCCAGCAGCCAAGATCGCCGACTAGCGGGATACAATGAGCAGTTCTTC. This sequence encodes CASSQDRRLAGYNEQFF.

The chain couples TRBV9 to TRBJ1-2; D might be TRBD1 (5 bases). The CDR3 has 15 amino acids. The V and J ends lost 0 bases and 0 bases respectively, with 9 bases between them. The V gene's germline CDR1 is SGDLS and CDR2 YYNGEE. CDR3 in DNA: TGTGCCAGCAGCGTAGCGGGGGTCCCTAACTATGGCTACACCTTC. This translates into CASSVAGVPNYGYTF. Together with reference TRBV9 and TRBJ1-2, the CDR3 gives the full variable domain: DSGVTQTPKHLITATGQRVTLRCSPRSGDLSVYWYQQSLDQGLQFLIQYYNGEERAKGNILERFSAQQFPDLHSELNLSSLELGDSALYFCASSVAGVPNYGYTFGSGTRLTVV.

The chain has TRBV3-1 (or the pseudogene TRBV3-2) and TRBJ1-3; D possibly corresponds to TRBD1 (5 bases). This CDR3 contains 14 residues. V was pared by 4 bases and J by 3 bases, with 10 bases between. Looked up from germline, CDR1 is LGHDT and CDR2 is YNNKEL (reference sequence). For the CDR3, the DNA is TGTGCCAGCAGCCCCGGGAGGGGTGGAAACACCATATATTTT. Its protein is CASSPGRGGNTIYF.